Described below is a single T cell receptor beta chain sequence and its context. This CDR3 is 14 amino acids long. The sample originates from a study of shared clonotypes between healthy human individuals. The repertoire was sequenced with immunoSEQ multiplex PCR; TCRdb's copy has only in-frame clones and lacks some. The sample yields 600,000 or so clones, about 95% seen once. Naive CD8 cells comprised CD45RO-negative, CCR7-positively selected cells, excluding terminally differentiated effector memory CD45RA+ cells. V usage is TRBV21-1 and J usage is TRBJ2-7; TRBD1, as called in the table, went unchecked against the DNA. TRBV21-1 is a listed pseudogene. This receptor was obtained from a woman aged 30 to 39 in good health. Sample: naive CD8+ T cells sorted from blood. The CDR3 loop reads CASSKDRGFYEQYF. Written as DNA, the CDR3 is TGTGCCAGCAGCAAGGACAGGGGGTTCTACGAGCAGTACTTC.